This T cell receptor beta chain was profiled in a study of T-cell memory formation after mild COVID-19. Study at large: Among the donors, TCR clusters were largely specific to each donor. Whole-study results and caveats: CD4+ clones that contracted lay mainly in CM and EM; CD8+ ones lay in EMRA. Clonal second-wave expansions that peaked on day 37 had unconfirmed SARS-CoV-2 specificity.

TCRalpha and TCRbeta libraries used 5'RACE with constant-segment primers and UMIs. MiXCR, run by TCRdb on the 5' RACE reads, gives a single entry per CDR3 protein. The repertoire holds roughly 150,000 distinct CDR3 sequences, with about an eighth as singletons. This clonotype has more than one count but fewer than ten. The antigen remains unidentified. V was pared by 1 base and J by 5 bases, with 11 bases between. The CDR3 spans 15 residues. Germline assignment: CDR1 SGHTA and CDR2 FQGNSA. The sequence came from a man between 18 and 29 years old who had mild COVID-19 (a few samples of this study predate the infection). Cell type and time point are not known. The chain carries TRBV7-2 and TRBJ2-2; D is possibly TRBD1 (6 bases). The sample taken for sequencing was PBMCs or a T cell subset sorted from them (not recorded which). CDR3 DNA sequence: TGTGCCAGCAGCTTAGTTTGGACAGTGACCGGGGAGCTGTTTTTT. It is translated as CASSLVWTVTGELFF.